Shown below are 6 T cell receptor beta chains from a single sample sequenced in a study of cytomegalovirus exposure and HLA in healthy donors. The PCR ran on 60 Vbeta and 13 Jbeta primers. The table came from immunoSEQ multiplex PCR; TCRdb's copy has only in-frame clones and leaves some out. The sample carries around 100,000 clones, about 68% recorded once. Sequences were obtained from PBMCs. The receptor set was obtained from a woman aged 40 to 50 in good health and CMV-seropositive.

The V gene is TRBV6-5, the J gene TRBJ2-1, with 8 positions matching TRBD2. There are 14 residues in the CDR3. Trimming removed 8 bases from V and 15 bases from J; junction bases left unmatched: 18. Per germline, CDR1 MNHEY and CDR2 SVGAGI. CDR3 region: CASRPSITSGRGFF. The CDR3 bases are TGTGCCAGCCGCCCTTCCATTACTAGCGGTCGTGGGTTCTTC.

The chain combines TRBV6-1 with TRBJ1-5; tentative D call: TRBD1 (5 bases). The CDR3 has 17 amino acids. The ends were cut back, 4 bases at V and 0 bases at J, with 16 bases in the middle. Germline CDR1 and CDR2: MNHNS and SASEGT. Here the CDR3 reads CASSALRGGPSNQPQHF. In DNA, the CDR3 is TGTGCCAGCAGTGCCCTTCGGGGGGGACCTAGCAATCAGCCCCAGCATTTT.

The V gene is TRBV7-2, the J gene TRBJ1-6; a possible D gene is TRBD1 (5 bases). V was trimmed by 4 bases and J by 5 bases, leaving 12 bases between them. Germline values: CDR1 SGHTA, CDR2 FQGNSA. The CDR3 consists of 15 residues. DNA of the CDR3: TGTGCCAGCAGCTCCAGGGAGGGGAATAATTCACCCCTCCACTTT. Encoded protein: CASSSREGNNSPLHF.

This rearrangement joins TRBV29-1 to TRBJ1-2; 8 nucleotides agree with TRBD1. V was clipped by 7 bases and J by 0 bases; unmatched bases: 10. The CDR3 length is 15 residues. CDR1 is SQVTM and CDR2 is ANQGSEA in the germline V gene. CDR3 coding DNA: TGCAGCGCAAGGTTGGCGGACAGGGCTAACTATGGCTACACCTTC. Encoded protein: CSARLADRANYGYTF.

Here the CDR3 DNA reads TGTGCCAGCAGCTTTAGCGCTAGCGGGATTTACAATGAGCAGTTCTTC. It specifies CASSFSASGIYNEQFF. This chain joins TRBV11-3 and TRBJ2-1, with 9 bases lining up with TRBD2. The CDR3 runs 16 residues. After removal of 3 bases from V and 4 bases from J, the junction contained 7 bases not matched to a gene. The germline gives CDR1 SGHNT, CDR2 YENEEA.

V gene TRBV30 combines with J gene TRBJ2-5; 14 bases are shared with TRBD2. Germline V gene lookup returns CDR1 GTSNPN and CDR2 SVGIG (reference sequence). CDR3 size: 16 residues. Unmatched junction bases numbered 10, after V lost 3 bases and J lost 7 bases. The CDR3 sequence: CAWSPGLAGAGGTQYF. DNA of the CDR3: TGTGCCTGGAGCCCGGGACTAGCGGGGGCCGGGGGGACCCAGTACTTC.